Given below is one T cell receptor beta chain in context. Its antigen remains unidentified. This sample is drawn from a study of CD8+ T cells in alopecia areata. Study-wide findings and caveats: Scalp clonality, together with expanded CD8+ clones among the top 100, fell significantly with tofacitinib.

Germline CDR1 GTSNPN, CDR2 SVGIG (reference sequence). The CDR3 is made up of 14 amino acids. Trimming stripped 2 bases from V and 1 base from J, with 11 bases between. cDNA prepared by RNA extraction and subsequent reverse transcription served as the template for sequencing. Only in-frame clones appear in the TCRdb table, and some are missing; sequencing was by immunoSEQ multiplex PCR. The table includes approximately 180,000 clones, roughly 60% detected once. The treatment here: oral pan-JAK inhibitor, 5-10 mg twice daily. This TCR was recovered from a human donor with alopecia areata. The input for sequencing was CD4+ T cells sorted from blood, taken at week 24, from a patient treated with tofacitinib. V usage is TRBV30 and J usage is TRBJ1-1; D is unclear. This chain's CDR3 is CAWSSGPGNTEAFF. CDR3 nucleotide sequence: TGTGCCTGGAGTTCCGGGCCGGGGAACACTGAAGCTTTCTTT.